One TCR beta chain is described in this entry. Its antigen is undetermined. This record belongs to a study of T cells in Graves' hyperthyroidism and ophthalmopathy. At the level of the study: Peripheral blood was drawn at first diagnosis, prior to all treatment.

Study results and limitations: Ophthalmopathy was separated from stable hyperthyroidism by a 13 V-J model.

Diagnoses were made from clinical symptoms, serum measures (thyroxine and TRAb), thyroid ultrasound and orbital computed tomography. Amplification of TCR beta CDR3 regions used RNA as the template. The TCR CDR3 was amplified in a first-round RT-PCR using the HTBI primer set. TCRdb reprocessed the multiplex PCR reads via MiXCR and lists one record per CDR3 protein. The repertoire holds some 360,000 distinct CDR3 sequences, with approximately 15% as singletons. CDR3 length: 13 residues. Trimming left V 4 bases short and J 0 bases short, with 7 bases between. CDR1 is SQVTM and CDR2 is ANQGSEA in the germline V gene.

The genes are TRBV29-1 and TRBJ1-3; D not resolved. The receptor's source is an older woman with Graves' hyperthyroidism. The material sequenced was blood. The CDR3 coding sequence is TGCAGCGTTGCGGGCAGCTCTGGAAACACCATATATTTT. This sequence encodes CSVAGSSGNTIYF.